The 25 T cell receptor beta chains reported below all come from one sample, sequenced in a study of T-cell reconstitution after alpha-beta-depleted transplantation in children. This sample's TCRbeta library carried unique molecular identifier barcodes. Using its own MiXCR run on the PCR reads, TCRdb lists one record per CDR3 protein. The sample has nearly 350,000 distinct CDR3 sequences, 15% to 20% seen once. Specimen: PBMCs, mostly from graft donor cells, collected 360 days after TCRalphabeta/CD19-depleted stem cell transplant. Source of these receptors: a male patient aged 2 to 9 who had a stem cell transplant for acute lymphoblastic leukemia, so the T cells may come from the graft donor.

This clonotype was detected a few times. The chain couples TRBV27 to TRBJ2-4, with D perhaps matching TRBD1 or TRBD2 (5 bases each). CDR1 is MNHEY and CDR2 is SMNVEV in the germline V gene (reference sequence). The CDR3 runs 13 residues. Trimming stripped 3 bases from V and 7 bases from J, with 10 bases between. CDR3: CASSFSGSNIQYF. The CDR3 DNA reads TGTGCCAGCAGTTTTTCAGGGAGTAACATTCAGTACTTC.

The chain recombines TRBV9 with TRBJ2-1, with D perhaps matching TRBD2 (5 bases). V lost 4 bases and J lost 7, with 24 bases in between. The V gene's germline CDR1 is SGDLS and CDR2 YYNGEE. The CDR3 runs 17 residues. This CDR3 reads CASSRPPEPEDWNEQFF. CDR3 DNA: TGTGCCAGCAGCCGGCCCCCCGAACCCGAGGACTGGAATGAGCAGTTCTTC.

The V gene is TRBV6-2 or TRBV6-3, the J gene TRBJ2-4; D is uncertain. CDR1 is MNHEY and CDR2 is SVGEGT in the germline V gene. This CDR3 has 15 amino acids. The V end lost 4 bases, the J end lost 6 bases, and 16 bases lay between the germline ends. The CDR3 spells CASSSLRTRGNIQYF. The CDR3 nucleotides are TGTGCCAGCAGTTCCCTCCGGACCCGAGGAAACATTCAGTACTTC.

The V gene is TRBV20-1, the J gene TRBJ2-3, with a weak D call TRBD2 (6 bases). The V end lost 5 bases, the J end lost 1 base, and 13 bases lay between the germline ends. Germline loops: CDR1 DFQATT, CDR2 SNEGSKA (reference sequence). The CDR3 spans 14 residues. CDR3 in amino acids: CSARKEGGTDTQYF. The CDR3 DNA reads as TGCAGTGCTCGAAAGGAGGGCGGCACAGATACGCAGTATTTT.

The CDR3 nucleotides read TGTGCCATCTGTGGCGGAAGCACAGATACGCAGTATTTT. Translating it yields CAICGGSTDTQYF. This rearrangement joins TRBV10-3 to TRBJ2-3; D uncertain. V dropped 8 bases and J dropped 0 bases, with 9 bases sitting between them. The CDR3 contains 13 residues. The germline gives CDR1 ENHRY, CDR2 SYGVKD.

This clonotype was counted a few times. The V and J genes are TRBV4-3 and TRBJ1-1; maybe TRBD1 (5 bases). The CDR3 runs to 16 residues. Trimming took 1 base from V and 4 from J, leaving 16 bases between them. Germline loops: CDR1 LGHNA, CDR2 YSLEER. The CDR3 DNA sequence: TGCGCCAGCAGCCAAGCCCCGGGGGGAGGAAGCACTGAAGCTTTCTTT. This sequence encodes CASSQAPGGGSTEAFF.

At least ten counts were recorded for this clonotype. This chain connects TRBV6-5 to TRBJ1-3, with D uncertain. The length of the CDR3 is 15 residues. Germline CDR1 MNHEY, CDR2 SVGAGI. V lost 0 bases, J lost 4 bases, and 10 bases lay in between. This chain's CDR3 is CASSYSVGAGNTIYF. In DNA, the CDR3 is TGTGCCAGCAGTTACTCCGTGGGAGCCGGAAACACCATATATTTT.

This clonotype was seen only a few times. This chain uses TRBV28 with TRBJ2-7; 12 bases are shared with TRBD1. CDR1 is MDHEN and CDR2 is SYDVKM in the germline V gene. This CDR3 is 20 amino acids long. Trimming at V came to 4 bases and at J to 0 bases, leaving 16 bases not matched to a gene. The CDR3 reads CASSSLPGQGASGSSYEQYF. In DNA form, the CDR3 reads TGTGCCAGCAGTTCTCTTCCGGGACAGGGGGCTAGCGGGAGCTCCTACGAGCAGTACTTC.

This chain joins TRBV30 and TRBJ1-4; TRBD1 agrees at 8 bases. Trimming at V came to 1 base and at J to 4 bases, leaving 8 bases not matched to a gene. Germline V gene sequence: CDR1 GTSNPN, CDR2 SVGIG (reference sequence). The CDR3 is made up of 16 amino acids. The CDR3 DNA reads as TGTGCCTGGAGTGCTCCGGGACAGGAGAGTAATGAAAAACTGTTTTTT. Residues: CAWSAPGQESNEKLFF. Looking up the rest from reference TRBV30 and TRBJ1-4 gives the full variable domain: SQTIHQWPATLVQPVGSPLSLECTVEGTSNPNLYWYRQAAGRGLQLLFYSVGIGQISSEVPQNLSASRPQDRQFILSSKKLLLSDSGFYLCAWSAPGQESNEKLFFGSGTQLSVL.

This chain connects TRBV28 to TRBJ2-5, with 9 positions matching TRBD2. With V trimmed by 6 bases and J by 4 bases, 6 bases remained unmatched. The CDR3 contains 14 residues. Germline CDR1 is MDHEN and CDR2 is SYDVKM. This chain's CDR3 is CASRVAGEGETQYF. The CDR3 DNA is TGTGCCAGCAGGGTAGCGGGAGAGGGAGAGACCCAGTACTTC.

Only a few counts were recorded for this clonotype. The chain joins TRBV28 to TRBJ2-7; unclear D gene. V was shortened by 5 bases and J by 1 base, with 12 bases between the two germline ends. In germline, CDR1 is MDHEN, CDR2 SYDVKM. The CDR3 contains 14 residues. CDR3 nucleotide sequence: TGTGCCAGCAGTCTCATCTCGGAATCCTACGAGCAGTACTTC. Translating it yields CASSLISESYEQYF.

V usage is TRBV5-1 and J usage is TRBJ2-5; D possibly corresponds to TRBD2 (6 bases). Germline V gene sequence: CDR1 SGHRS, CDR2 YFSETQ. This CDR3 has 13 amino acids. V lost 3 bases and J lost 5, with 11 bases in between. The CDR3 reads CASSSPGVETQYF. CDR3 coding DNA: TGCGCCAGCAGCTCTCCGGGAGTCGAGACCCAGTACTTC.

The J gene is TRBJ2-7, the V gene TRBV29-1; D call uncertain. V shed 3 bases and J shed 0 bases, with 6 bases lying between them. Looked up from germline, CDR1 is SQVTM and CDR2 is ANQGSEA. The CDR3 has 12 amino acids. The CDR3 sequence is CSVEKGSYEQYF. The CDR3 coding sequence is TGCAGCGTTGAGAAAGGCTCCTACGAGCAGTACTTC.

The rearrangement uses TRBV18 and TRBJ1-6; the D is unclear. V lost 3 bases to trimming and J lost 7 bases, with 13 bases between them. The CDR3 runs 15 residues. CDR1 and CDR2 (germline): KGHSH, LQKENI. The DNA of the CDR3 is TGTGCCAGCTCACCCGTCCCTGCCTGGAATTCACCCCTCCACTTT. It encodes CASSPVPAWNSPLHF. The full variable domain, completed using reference TRBV18 and TRBJ1-6, is NAGVMQNPRHLVRRRGQEARLRCSPMKGHSHVYWYRQLPEEGLKFMVYLQKENIIDESGMPKERFSAEFPKEGPSILRIQQVVRGDSAAYFCASSPVPAWNSPLHFGNGTRLTVT.

This chain uses TRBV4-3 with TRBJ2-2, with 11 bases fitting TRBD2. This CDR3 region has 19 residues. The germline CDR1 and CDR2 sequences are LGHNA and YSLEER. With V trimmed by 0 bases and J by 0 bases, 6 bases remained unmatched. CDR3 amino acids: CASSQETSGSHPNTGELFF. In nucleotides, the CDR3 is TGCGCCAGCAGCCAAGAAACTAGCGGGAGTCACCCGAACACCGGGGAGCTGTTTTTT.

The V and J genes are TRBV7-9 and TRBJ2-7; D remains ambiguous. Germline-derived CDR1 and CDR2 are SEHNR and FQNEAQ (reference sequence). V shed 2 bases and J shed 2 bases, with 7 bases lying between them. The CDR3 contains 13 residues. In nucleotides, the CDR3 is TGTGCCAGCAGCTTAAGGGAAACCTACGAGCAGTACTTC. This sequence encodes CASSLRETYEQYF.

This chain joins TRBV20-1 and TRBJ1-4; D is ambiguous. V lost 0 bases, J lost 3 bases, and 11 bases lay in between. This CDR3 is 15 amino acids long. Germline assignment: CDR1 DFQATT and CDR2 SNEGSKA (reference sequence). CDR3 amino acids: CSARELRSANEKLFF. DNA for the CDR3: TGCAGTGCTAGAGAGCTCCGGTCGGCTAATGAAAAACTGTTTTTT.

The DNA of the CDR3 is TGCAGCGTGTCTCCGACTAGCGGTTACGAGCAGTTCTTC. This translates into CSVSPTSGYEQFF. The chain carries TRBV29-1 and TRBJ2-1, with 9 bases that match TRBD2. The germline V gene encodes CDR1 SQVTM and CDR2 ANQGSEA. V lost 6 bases, J lost 10 bases, and 10 bases stayed unmatched. CDR3 length: 13 amino acids.

This clonotype has a count of ten or more. The V and J genes are TRBV13 and TRBJ1-1; tentative D call: TRBD1 (5 bases). V lost 3 bases and J lost 2, with 10 bases in between. The germline V gene has CDR1 PRHDT and CDR2 FYEKMQ (reference sequence). This CDR3 is built from 14 residues. The DNA of the CDR3 is TGTGCCAGCAGCTTCGCGGGGGAAAACACTGAAGCTTTCTTT. It specifies CASSFAGENTEAFF.

This clonotype showed up just a few times. The chain joins TRBV20-1 to TRBJ2-5, with D hard to call. Germline V gene lookup returns CDR1 DFQATT and CDR2 SNEGSKA (reference sequence). Trimming removed 1 base from V and 5 bases from J, with 5 bases in between. CDR3 length: 11 amino acids. For the CDR3, the DNA is TGCAGTGCTAGAGGGGATGAGACCCAGTACTTC. The encoded protein is CSARGDETQYF.

This clonotype has a count of ten or more. The chain carries TRBV12-3 or TRBV12-4 and TRBJ2-3; 13 nucleotides match TRBD2. The CDR3 runs 16 residues. V trimming: 5 bases; J trimming: 1 base; junction bases outside the gene matches: 3. The CDR3 region has the DNA TGTGCCAGCAGTAAACTAGCGGGAGGGCGCACAGATACGCAGTATTTT. It codes for CASSKLAGGRTDTQYF.

The chain employs TRBV5-1 and TRBJ2-1; D might be TRBD1 (5 bases). The length of the CDR3 is 16 residues. Per germline, CDR1 SGHRS and CDR2 YFSETQ. The ends were cut back, 3 bases at V and 7 bases at J, with 20 bases in the middle. This CDR3 reads CASSYLVGPRRNEQFF. CDR3 bases: TGCGCCAGCAGCTACCTAGTGGGGCCTAGAAGGAATGAGCAGTTCTTC. The complete variable domain, with remaining parts taken from reference TRBV5-1 and TRBJ2-1, reads KAGVTQTPRYLIKTRGQQVTLSCSPISGHRSVSWYQQTPGQGLQFLFEYFSETQRNKGNFPGRFSGRQFSNSRSEMNVSTLELGDSALYLCASSYLVGPRRNEQFFGPGTRLTVL.

This clonotype occurred many times. The chain is built from TRBV24-1 and TRBJ2-5; the match to TRBD1 covers 7 bases. The germline V gene encodes CDR1 KGHDR and CDR2 SFDVKD. The CDR3 has 17 amino acids. Trimming removed 2 bases from V and 3 bases from J; junction bases left unmatched: 11. The CDR3 DNA follows: TGTGCCACCAGTGATTCAACCAGAACAGGGGATAAAGAGACCCAGTACTTC. Translating gives CATSDSTRTGDKETQYF.

This clonotype was detected only a few times. This CDR3 reads CASSPQGVSGNTIYF. The CDR3 bases are TGTGCCAGCTCACCACAGGGTGTCTCTGGAAACACCATATATTTT. This chain links TRBV18 with TRBJ1-3; D unclear. Looked up from germline, CDR1 is KGHSH and CDR2 is LQKENI. The CDR3 covers 15 residues. V lost 1 base and J 0 bases, leaving 7 bases between the germline ends. The full variable domain, its missing parts supplied by reference TRBV18 and TRBJ1-3, is NAGVMQNPRHLVRRRGQEARLRCSPMKGHSHVYWYRQLPEEGLKFMVYLQKENIIDESGMPKERFSAEFPKEGPSILRIQQVVRGDSAAYFCASSPQGVSGNTIYFGEGSWLTVV.

The chain is built from TRBV4-3 and TRBJ2-1; TRBD1 might be the D (6 bases). In germline, CDR1 is LGHNA, CDR2 YSLEER. The V end lost 3 bases, the J end lost 14 bases, and 14 bases lay between the germline ends. CDR3 length: 12 amino acids. The CDR3 region has the DNA TGCGCCAGCAGCCAGGACAGACGTGGGAAGTTCTTC. Its protein product is CASSQDRRGKFF.